The T cell receptor beta chain described here comes from a study of OX40 agonist ivuxolimab in advanced cancers. This clone was detected only once. Clones were read by immunoSEQ multiplex PCR, and TCRdb kept only the in-frame ones, dropping some. The repertoire includes tens of thousands of clones, 85% to 95% of them detected once, and about a quarter sits in the top ten. Losses at the gene ends were 5 bases for V and 5 bases for J; bases not matched to a gene: 11. The CDR3 totals 18 residues. Germline CDR1 is SGHAT and CDR2 is FQNNGV. The receptor was derived from an adult with an advanced solid tumor such as melanoma, head and neck, liver or kidney cancer. The sample in question was CD4+ or CD8+ T cells sorted from blood, obtained in a trial of the OX40 agonist ivuxolimab. V gene TRBV11-2 combines with J gene TRBJ2-1; 14 nucleotides line up with TRBD2. DNA of the CDR3: TGTGCCAGCAGCGTCCGACTAGCGGGAGGGCAGGGCGACAATGAGCAGTTCTTC. Translating gives CASSVRLAGGQGDNEQFF.